The 2 T cell receptor beta chains below come from one sample, sequenced in a study of CD8+ T cells in alopecia areata. The treatment is: oral pan-JAK inhibitor, 5-10 mg twice daily. RNA, once extracted, was reverse transcribed into cDNA for use as the sequencing template. Sequenced by immunoSEQ multiplex PCR; TCRdb stores in-frame clones only, minus some. The sample consists of 190,000 or so clones, 55% to 70% of them appearing once. Sequencing was performed on CD4+ T cells sorted from blood, taken at week 4, from a patient treated with tofacitinib. The origin of the receptors is a human donor with alopecia areata.

This chain connects TRBV5-1 to TRBJ1-1; D perhaps matches TRBD1 (6 bases). The CDR3 is made up of 15 amino acids. CDR1 and CDR2 (germline): SGHRS, YFSETQ. V was clipped by 4 bases and J by 1 base, with 14 bases between them. The CDR3 reads CASSMLQGPNTEAFF. The DNA of the CDR3 is TGCGCCAGCAGCATGTTACAGGGTCCGAACACTGAAGCTTTCTTT.

The rearrangement uses TRBV5-4 and TRBJ2-3; no clear D gene. With 6 bases removed from V and 7 bases from J, the gap between germline ends came to 12 bases. Germline V lookup: CDR1 SGHNT, CDR2 YYREEE (reference sequence). The CDR3 loop spans 12 amino acids. The CDR3 region has the DNA TGTGCCAGCATCAGTGACACGAATACGCAGTATTTT. This translates into CASISDTNTQYF.